The text below deals with one T cell receptor beta chain. The data belong to a study of T cells in Graves' hyperthyroidism and ophthalmopathy. Regions amplified from RNA transcripts were the TCR beta CDR3 regions. The study used the HTBI primer set for a first-round RT-PCR of the TCR CDR3. TCRdb re-called the multiplex PCR reads with MiXCR, one entry per CDR3 protein. The repertoire consists of hundreds of thousands of distinct CDR3 sequences, with just under 45% occurring once and the leading ten covering less than 9%. This CDR3 is built from 15 residues. Deletions cut 5 bases from V and 1 base from J, with 15 bases between. In germline, CDR1 is SGDLS, CDR2 YYNGEE.

The chain carries TRBV9 and TRBJ1-1, with D possibly being TRBD1 (5 bases). The sample consisted of peripheral blood or thyroid tissue (not recorded which). The clonotype was recovered from an adult man with Graves' disease, either hyperthyroidism or ophthalmopathy (not recorded which). For the CDR3, the DNA is TGTGCCAGCAGTTTACTGGGGGGTCAGAACACTGAAGCTTTCTTT. Protein: CASSLLGGQNTEAFF.